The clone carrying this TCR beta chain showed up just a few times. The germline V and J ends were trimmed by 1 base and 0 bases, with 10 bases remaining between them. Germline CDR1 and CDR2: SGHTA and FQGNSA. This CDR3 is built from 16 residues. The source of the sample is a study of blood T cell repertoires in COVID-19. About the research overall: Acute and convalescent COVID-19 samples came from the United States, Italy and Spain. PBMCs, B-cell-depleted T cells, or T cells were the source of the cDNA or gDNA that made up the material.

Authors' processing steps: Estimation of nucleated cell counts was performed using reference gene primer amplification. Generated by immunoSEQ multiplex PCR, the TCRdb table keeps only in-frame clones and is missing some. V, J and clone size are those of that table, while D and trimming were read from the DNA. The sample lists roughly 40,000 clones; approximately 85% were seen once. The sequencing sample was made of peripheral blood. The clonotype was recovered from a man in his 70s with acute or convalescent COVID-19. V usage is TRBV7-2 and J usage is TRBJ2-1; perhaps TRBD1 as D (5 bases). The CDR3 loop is CASSLVGPSSYNEQFF. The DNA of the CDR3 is TGTGCCAGCAGCTTAGTGGGGCCTAGCTCCTACAATGAGCAGTTCTTC.